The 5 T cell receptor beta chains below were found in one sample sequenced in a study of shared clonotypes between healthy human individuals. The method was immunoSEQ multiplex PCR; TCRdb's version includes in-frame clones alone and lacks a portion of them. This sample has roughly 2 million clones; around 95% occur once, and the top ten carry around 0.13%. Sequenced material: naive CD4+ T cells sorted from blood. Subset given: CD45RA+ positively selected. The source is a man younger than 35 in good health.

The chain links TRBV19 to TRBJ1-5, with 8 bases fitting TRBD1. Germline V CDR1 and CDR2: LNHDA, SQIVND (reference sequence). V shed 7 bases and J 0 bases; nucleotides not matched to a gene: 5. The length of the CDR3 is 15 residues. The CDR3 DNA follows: TGTGCCAGTAAAGACAGGGGTTATAGCAATCAGCCCCAGCATTTT. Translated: CASKDRGYSNQPQHF.

The DNA of the CDR3 is TGTGCCAGCAGCGAAAAAGGTCTGACGAACACTGAAGCTTTCTTT. Translating it yields CASSEKGLTNTEAFF. The gene calls are TRBV9 and TRBJ1-1; D is ambiguous. With 3 bases removed from V and 1 base from J, the gap between germline ends came to 13 bases. Germline loops: CDR1 SGDLS, CDR2 YYNGEE. This CDR3 is built from 15 residues.

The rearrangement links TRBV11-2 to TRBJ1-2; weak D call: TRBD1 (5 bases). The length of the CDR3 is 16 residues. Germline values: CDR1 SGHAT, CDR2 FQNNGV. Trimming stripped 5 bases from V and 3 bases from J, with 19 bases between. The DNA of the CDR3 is TGTGCCAGCAGCCCTATGGGGACGGGAGAGGACTATGGCTACACCTTC. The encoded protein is CASSPMGTGEDYGYTF.

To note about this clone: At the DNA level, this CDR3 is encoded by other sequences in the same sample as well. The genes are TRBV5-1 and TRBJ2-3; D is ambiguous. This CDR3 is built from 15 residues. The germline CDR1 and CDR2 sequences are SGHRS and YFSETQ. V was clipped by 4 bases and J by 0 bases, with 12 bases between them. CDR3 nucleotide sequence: TGCGCCAGCAGCCCCGTGGGAATTAGCACAGATACGCAGTATTTT. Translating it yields CASSPVGISTDTQYF.

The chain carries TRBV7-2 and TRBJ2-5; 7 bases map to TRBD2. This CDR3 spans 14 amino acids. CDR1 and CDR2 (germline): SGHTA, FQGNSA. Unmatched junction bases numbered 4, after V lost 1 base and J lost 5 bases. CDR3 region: CASSLGGGTETQYF. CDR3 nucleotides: TGTGCCAGCAGCTTAGGCGGGGGAACGGAGACCCAGTACTTC.